Listed here are 11 T cell receptor beta chains from one sample, sequenced in a study of blood T cell repertoires in COVID-19. Sequencing used immunoSEQ multiplex PCR; TCRdb keeps in-frame clones, though not all of them. This sample has fewer than 200,000 clones, with about 74% found just once. Input material: peripheral blood. The receptors come from a woman older than 75 with acute or convalescent COVID-19.

This chain uses TRBV27 with TRBJ2-2; D unclear. The V and J ends lost 6 bases and 9 bases respectively, with 17 bases between them. The CDR3 is 14 residues long. Germline V gene data show CDR1 as MNHEY and CDR2 as SMNVEV (reference sequence). CDR3 nucleotides: TGTGCCAGCAGGTCCCTTAGAAGAAGCTGGGAGCTGTTTTTT. This translates into CASRSLRRSWELFF.

The V and J genes are TRBV18 and TRBJ1-2; D unclear. V dropped 2 bases and J dropped 3 bases, with 10 bases sitting between them. Germline CDR1 reads KGHSH; CDR2 reads LQKENI. The CDR3 length is 14 residues. CDR3 DNA sequence: TGTGCCAGCTCACCATCACACGAAGACTATGGCTACACCTTC. Amino acids: CASSPSHEDYGYTF.

The chain couples TRBV18 to TRBJ2-5, with TRBD1 matching 8 bases. Trimming cost V 3 bases and J 5 bases; bases outside gene matches: 2. This CDR3 is 13 amino acids long. Germline V gene data show CDR1 as KGHSH and CDR2 as LQKENI. CDR3 residues: CASSPNRGETQYF. The CDR3 DNA is TGTGCCAGCTCACCCAACAGGGGGGAGACCCAGTACTTC. The full variable domain, with the rest looked up from reference TRBV18 and TRBJ2-5, is NAGVMQNPRHLVRRRGQEARLRCSPMKGHSHVYWYRQLPEEGLKFMVYLQKENIIDESGMPKERFSAEFPKEGPSILRIQQVVRGDSAAYFCASSPNRGETQYFGPGTRLLVL.

This clone came up once. The chain combines TRBV27 with TRBJ1-3, with D unclear. Germline assignment: CDR1 MNHEY and CDR2 SMNVEV (reference sequence). The CDR3 has 14 residues. Trimming removed 4 bases at V and 0 bases at J, with 7 bases between. The CDR3 bases are TGTGCCAGCAGTTCTTACAGCTCTGGAAACACCATATATTTT. Encoded protein: CASSSYSSGNTIYF.

This clone has just one count. The chain's CDR3 is CASSGSDGTGEREQYF. CDR3 nucleotides: TGTGCCAGCTCAGGCTCGGACGGGACAGGGGAGAGGGAGCAGTACTTC. The V and J genes are TRBV18 and TRBJ2-7; 10 positions match TRBD1. This CDR3 comprises 16 residues. With V trimmed by 5 bases and J by 7 bases, 14 bases remained unmatched. Germline-derived CDR1 and CDR2 are KGHSH and LQKENI.

The chain uses TRBV2 and TRBJ1-6; 8 positions agree with TRBD1. Germline loops: CDR1 SNHLY, CDR2 FYNNEI. J lost 5 bases, V lost 2 bases, and 5 bases had no gene match. This CDR3 is 16 amino acids long. The CDR3 here is CASSETDRGNNSPLHF. CDR3 in DNA: TGTGCCAGCAGTGAAACTGACAGGGGCAATAATTCACCCCTCCACTTT. Complete variable domain (other parts from reference TRBV2 and TRBJ1-6): EPEVTQTPSHQVTQMGQEVILRCVPISNHLYFYWYRQILGQKVEFLVSFYNNEISEKSEIFDDQFSVERPDGSNFTLKIRSTKLEDSAMYFCASSETDRGNNSPLHFGNGTRLTVT.

CDR3: CASSFRREPYEQYF. The CDR3 DNA reads as TGTGCCAGCAGTTTTAGGCGGGAGCCCTACGAGCAGTACTTC. The V and J genes are TRBV28 and TRBJ2-7; 7 bases match TRBD2. Germline CDR1 MDHEN, CDR2 SYDVKM. The CDR3 has 14 amino acids. Trimming removed 3 bases from V and 2 bases from J; junction bases left unmatched: 4.

This clone was seen a handful of times. This sequence joins TRBV5-1 and TRBJ2-3; possibly TRBD2 for D (5 bases). Germline CDR1 reads SGHRS; CDR2 reads YFSETQ. The V end was cut by 2 bases, the J end by 5 bases, with 12 bases between. The CDR3 extends over 14 amino acids. The CDR3 DNA follows: TGCGCCAGCAGCTTAAGATCCGGGGAAGATACGCAGTATTTT. Translating gives CASSLRSGEDTQYF. Full variable domain (missing parts from reference TRBV5-1 and TRBJ2-3): KAGVTQTPRYLIKTRGQQVTLSCSPISGHRSVSWYQQTPGQGLQFLFEYFSETQRNKGNFPGRFSGRQFSNSRSEMNVSTLELGDSALYLCASSLRSGEDTQYFGPGTRLTVL.

The rearrangement joins TRBV25-1 to TRBJ2-3; TRBD2 matches at 13 bases. With 6 bases clipped from V and 4 bases from J, the junction kept 7 bases outside the gene matches. The V gene's germline CDR1 is MGHDK and CDR2 SYGVNS. The CDR3 length is 16 residues. CDR3: CASSARLAGGADTQYF. The CDR3 DNA reads as TGTGCCAGCAGCGCCCGACTAGCGGGAGGAGCAGATACGCAGTATTTT.

V and J are TRBV7-2 and TRBJ2-5, with TRBD2 matching 12 bases. This CDR3 is built from 17 residues. V shed 6 bases, J shed 0 bases, and the junction held 8 bases outside the gene matches. From germline, CDR1 is SGHTA and CDR2 FQGNSA. The chain's CDR3 is CASRDDGLAGYQETQYF. CDR3 coding DNA: TGTGCCAGCAGGGATGACGGACTAGCGGGATACCAAGAGACCCAGTACTTC.

About this clone: At one end the junction does not follow the germline gene, possibly because of a read error. The chain links TRBV30 to TRBJ2-1; possibly TRBD2 for D (5 bases). Germline V gene lookup returns CDR1 GTSNPN and CDR2 SVGIG (reference sequence). CDR3 length: 14 amino acids. The CDR3 loop reads CARSVLASGNEQFF. The CDR3 DNA follows: TGTGCCCGGAGTGTCCTAGCTTCAGGCAATGAGCAGTTCTTC.